These T cell receptor beta chains were read from a single sample in a study of vaccination effects on CD4 cells after COVID-19. No antigens are known for them. TCRdb's copy holds only in-frame clones and misses some; the assay was immunoSEQ multiplex PCR. The sample shows about 68,000 clones, about four fifths of them seen only once. This specimen was CD4+ T cells from PBMCs cultured with SARS-CoV-2 spike peptides, taken before COVID-19 vaccination. These receptors were collected from a human donor who received a COVID-19 vaccine. The conserved cysteine and the conserved F or W are not part of the CDR3 here. Clone size is stated in some rows and not others, as once, few, many or a class when expanded.

J gene | clone size | V gene | CDR3 protein
TRBJ1-1 | once | TRBV6-5 | ASSYQIFRAGGEAF
TRBJ1-1 | - | TRBV9 | ASSVEGGRGTANTEAF
TRBJ2-5 | - | TRBV9 | ASSVGVVETQY
TRBJ2-5 | - | TRBV5-1 | ASRSLTGEETQY
TRBJ1-4 | - | TRBV6-5 | ASRLDQGGEKLF
TRBJ2-2 | - | TRBV7-9 | ASSLLAGATGELF
TRBJ1-2 | - | TRBV19 | ASSSGKGGYT
TRBJ2-3 | - | TRBV5-1 | ASSLGDSTDTQY
TRBJ2-1 | - | TRBV20-1 | SAGPANEQF
TRBJ1-4 | - | TRBV19 | ASSITGGSEKLF
TRBJ1-3 | - | TRBV27 | ASSFAGTGNTIY
TRBJ2-3 | - | TRBV7-3 | ASSLLGTDADTQY
TRBJ1-2 | - | TRBV2 | ASSARRQGAVSGYGYT
TRBJ1-6 | - | TRBV9 | ASSVVGQVNSPLH
TRBJ1-6 | - | TRBV5-4 | ASSSPGSGNSPLH
TRBJ1-5 | - | TRBV3-1/TRBV3-2 | ASSQTGQGIQPQH
TRBJ1-2 | - | TRBV24-1 | ATSVTDRAGYT
TRBJ2-2 | - | TRBV24-1 | ATSDPTLANTGELF
TRBJ1-1 | - | TRBV4-3 | ASSQDRGWDTEAF
TRBJ2-5 | - | TRBV18 | ASSPGVAETQY
TRBJ1-4 | once | TRBV6-6 | ASHPGQGEKLF
TRBJ1-1 | - | TRBV18 | ASSPFRDNTEAF